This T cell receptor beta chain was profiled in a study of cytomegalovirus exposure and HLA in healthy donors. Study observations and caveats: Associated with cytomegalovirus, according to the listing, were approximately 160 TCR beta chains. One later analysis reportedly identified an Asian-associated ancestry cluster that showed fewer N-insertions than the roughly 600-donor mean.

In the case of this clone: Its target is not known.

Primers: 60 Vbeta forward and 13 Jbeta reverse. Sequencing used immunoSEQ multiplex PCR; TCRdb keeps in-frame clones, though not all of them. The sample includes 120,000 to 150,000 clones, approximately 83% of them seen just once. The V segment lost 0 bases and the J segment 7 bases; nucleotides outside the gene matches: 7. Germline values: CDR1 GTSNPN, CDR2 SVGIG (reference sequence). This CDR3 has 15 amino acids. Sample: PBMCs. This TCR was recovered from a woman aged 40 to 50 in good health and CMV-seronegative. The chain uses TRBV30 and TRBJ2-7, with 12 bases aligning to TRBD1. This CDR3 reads CAWSVAGTGGREQYF. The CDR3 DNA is TGTGCCTGGAGTGTAGCGGGGACAGGGGGCAGAGAGCAGTACTTC.